This T cell receptor beta chain comes out of a study of blood T cells in healthy people across ages. This clonotype showed up just a few times. This CDR3 region has 14 residues. Per the germline V gene, CDR1 is MNHEY and CDR2 is SVGAGI. Trimming took off 6 bases at V and 5 bases at J, with 14 bases between the two ends. A second PCR, run for roughly 7 to 11 cycles, used a sample-barcoded 5' primer plus a J-beta primer mix. TCRdb passed the 5' RACE reads through MiXCR, listing each CDR3 protein once. This sample carries 1.5 million or so distinct CDR3 sequences, approximately 40% of them seen once, and the ten largest clones take 7% to 9%.

The source of this sequence is a woman between 18 and 30 years old in good health. The chain joins TRBV6-5 to TRBJ2-1; a possible D gene is TRBD2 (6 bases). The material sequenced was blood. The CDR3 region has the DNA TGTGCCAGCAGAGAACGGGAGTACCACAATGAGCAGTTCTTC. It encodes CASREREYHNEQFF.